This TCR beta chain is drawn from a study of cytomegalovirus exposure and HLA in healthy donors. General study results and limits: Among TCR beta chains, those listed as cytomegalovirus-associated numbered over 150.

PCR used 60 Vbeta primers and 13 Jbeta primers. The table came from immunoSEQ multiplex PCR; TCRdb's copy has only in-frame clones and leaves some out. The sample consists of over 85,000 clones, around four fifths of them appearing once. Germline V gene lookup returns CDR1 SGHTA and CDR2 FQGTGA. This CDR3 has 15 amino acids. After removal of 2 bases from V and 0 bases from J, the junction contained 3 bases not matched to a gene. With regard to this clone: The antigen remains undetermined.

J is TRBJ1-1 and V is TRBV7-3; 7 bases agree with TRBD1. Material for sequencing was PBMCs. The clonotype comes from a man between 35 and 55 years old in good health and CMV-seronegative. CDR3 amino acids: CASSLQGGMNTEAFF. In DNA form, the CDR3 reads TGTGCCAGCAGCTTACAAGGGGGCATGAACACTGAAGCTTTCTTT.